This T cell receptor (beta chain) was captured in a study of cytomegalovirus exposure and HLA in healthy donors (dated 2017 in TCRdb). General notes on the study: An earlier analysis of under 600 of the donors reported 276 Gb of sequence data and 120 million or so unique TCR beta sequences from approximately 180 million T cells. The study profiled the T cell repertoires of under 700 subjects by immunosequencing and related them to cytomegalovirus serostatus. Class I and class II HLA loci were covered by the typing at four-digit resolution. Donor age, sex, ethnicity and CMV serostatus were compiled alongside the repertoire data. Besides the first cohort of hundreds of subjects, a separate validation cohort made up of roughly 120 different subjects was used. Typing coverage varied by locus: roughly 629-640 donors for A, B, C, DRB1 and DQB1; 500 to 550 for DQA1; around 570 for DPA1; 450 to 480 for DPB1. In a later analysis, previously published TCR beta repertoires from 670 or so donors were re-analyzed and high-resolution HLA genotyping was added so that TCR occurrence patterns could be studied. Of the approximately 400 genotyped donors, roughly 80% were placed in the genetic ancestry cluster associated with self-reported Caucasian donors. High-throughput TCR immunosequencing, statistical association of individual TCRs with disease status, and machine learning were combined to predict cytomegalovirus infection status. The study was designed to test whether signatures of past pathogen exposure could be identified by cataloging public T cell receptors. In the later analysis, no new phenotypic data were used to find candidate immune exposures; instead, reliance was placed on TCR beta sequences and their occurrence across donors. All discovery cohort repertoires had been generated using a single sequencing platform. Across 398 genotyped donors of the cohort, an average of 235,054 unique TCR beta nucleotide sequences per donor were sequenced, and around 19% of those sequences were non-productive. Roughly 5 DR-DQ haplotypes were treated as single units for association and clustering because of strong linkage in the cohort. A later genetic analysis took genome-wide SNP genotypes for about 55% of the 666 donors and used that subset as a discovery cohort. In an earlier analysis of a few hundred of the donors, high-throughput TCR beta sequencing was used to judge whether each TCR beta V gene segment behaved as functional or pseudogenic. An early release covering roughly 640 HLA-typed donors comprised approximately 300 gigabases of sequencing data and tens of millions of unique TCR sequences.

The cohort was made up of several hundred healthy bone marrow donors. At the time of sampling, all cohort members were nominally healthy, though unrecorded immune exposures were likely present. The donor tested CMV seropositive and was one of the 289 seropositive cohort members. Every donor gave a peripheral blood sample, and the peripheral blood mononuclear cells from that sample were used for TCR beta sequencing. Genomic DNA extraction from the blood cell samples was performed with the Qiagen DNeasy Blood Extraction Kit. From the cysteine up to the phenylalanine, the CDR3 has a length of 14 residues. CDR3 DNA only is kept here, 42 bases in frame from base 1. V and J lose 5 bases and 3 bases, and a span of 12 bases separates them. CDR1 and CDR2, per the germline V gene, are SGHVS and FQNEAQ. The library was generated by the immunoSEQ multiplex PCR assay. For the multiplex PCR, a mixture combining 60 forward primers for TCR Vbeta segments and 13 reverse primers for TCR Jbeta segments was used. A multiplex PCR assay on genomic DNA amplified the CDR3 region of rearranged TCR beta genes. The Illumina HiSeq System was used to sequence the amplified TCR beta libraries as 87-base-pair reads. On the authors' methods: In a later analysis, 77 million or so unique TCR beta chains were counted across the 650 to 700 repertoires, and roughly 10 million of these chains were shared by at least two donors. Raw reads were error-corrected and collapsed into unique sequences with a nearest-neighbor algorithm that merged closely related sequences to remove PCR and sequencing errors. CDR3 sequences were aligned to IMGT reference sequences to assign V, D and J gene segments. For a sequence to be retained, at least a six-nucleotide match to both a V gene segment and a J gene segment was required. Rearrangements were classified as productive when the CDR3 lacked stop codons and remained in frame with V and J, and all other rearrangements were classified as non-productive. Following IMGT convention, CDR3 was defined as the stretch from the second conserved V-encoded cysteine up to the conserved J-encoded phenylalanine. The earlier analysis of about 530 of the donors excluded any sequence lacking an unambiguous match to a single V gene segment. In an earlier analysis of approximately 550 of the donors, V segments were called functional above 56.7% productive rearrangements and were called segregating when the between-donor standard deviation exceeded 5%. A statistical classification framework was built for diagnosing cytomegalovirus status from the catalog of TCR beta chain sequences. V and J gene assignment, in a later analysis, came from comparing TCR nucleotide sequences with IMGT/GENE-DB human TR gene sequences. Using the TCRdist pipeline, a later analysis assigned CDR3 sequences along with most-parsimonious VDJ recombination scenarios. In a later analysis, each TCR beta chain was defined by its CDR3 amino acid sequence together with its V-gene family, and reads lacking a unique V-gene family were excluded. In a later analysis, 450 to 600 highly shared, low-generation-probability nucleotide sequences were removed to address suspected cross-contamination and a sequencing artifact. A later analysis calculated a clonal expansion index for each public chain from normalized within-repertoire ranks of inferred template counts. In a later analysis, generation probabilities were computed with a VDJ recombination model fitted to out-of-frame rearrangements, and the resulting probabilities were checked against IGoR. A later analysis scored TCR-TCR, TCR-HLA and TCR-CMV co-occurrence with hypergeometric tests, applying a repertoire-size bias correction to TCR pairs. A later analysis estimated false discovery rates by permuting HLA or CMV assignments 20 times. In a later analysis, co-occurring TCRs were grouped using DBSCAN, and TCRdist sequence similarity was added for clustering within HLA-allele-positive subsets. Co-occurrence clustering excluded repertoires with fewer than 30,000 or more than 120,000 public chains, plus five with anomalous nucleotide sharing. Entries here come from immuneACCESS through TCRdb and include only in-frame sequences with V and J called. Some clones fail to appear in such tables; in the studies checked, an unresolved V gene covers under half of the shortfall, and the cause of the remainder is unknown. V, J and clone size reflect that table, while D and trimming were determined from the DNA. This sample comprises more than 100,000 clones, around 76% of them detected only once. The ten top clones hold about 32% of the sample.

The paper's findings and limits, for the study overall: According to a later analysis, TCR association rates differed among HLA loci, with DRB1 alleles showing the most associated TCRs and HLA-C alleles showing the fewest. A later analysis reported that several top co-occurrence clusters appeared linked to parvovirus B19, influenza, CMV and Epstein-Barr virus. According to a later genetic analysis, donors in an Asian-associated ancestry cluster had fewer N-insertions in productive TCRs than the approximately 650-donor mean. In a later analysis, 16,951 TCR beta sequences were associated with specific HLA alleles at a false discovery rate of 0.05. Because counts were too low, roughly 18 rarely observed V segments, including chromosome 9 orphons, were left out of the earlier analysis of some 640 of the donors. According to the authors, the approach could potentially be generalized to other disease states and immunological phenotypes. CMV serostatus was the only immune exposure information available for the cohort. Presence/absence analyses assumed roughly uniform sequencing depth across donors, an assumption that may not hold. A cluster of highly shared sequence variants was judged likely to be a technical artifact of the sequencing pipeline. An earlier analysis of approximately 500 of the donors showed that most TCR beta V segments appeared in productive rearrangements either about 87% or about 30% of the time, which broadly matched IMGT annotations. Linkage disequilibrium might explain the correlated functional status among segregating V segments, but an unknown experimental factor could not be ruled out. Only TCR beta chains were sequenced in this cohort, and the absence of alpha or paired-chain data limited detectable features. Some IMGT-functional V segments, including TRBV6-2 and TRBV6-3, could not be distinguished by the 87-base-pair reads and were therefore excluded. In vitro tests confirmed that three of the cytomegalovirus-associated TCR beta chains recognize cytomegalovirus antigens. A further reported finding was that TCR beta sequences accurately predicted the HLA-A and HLA-B alleles for most subjects in the first cohort. Because HLA typing was missing for some donors at each locus, association tests included only the typed subset. Compared with equally common non-associated chains, HLA-associated TCR beta chains in a later analysis were more clonally expanded and had lower generation probabilities. A later genetic analysis associated a missense DCLRE1C variant with V-gene and J-gene trimming of TCR beta chains, and an independent cohort replicated the association. While some public TCRs were present in many individuals, most TCR sequences turned up only very rarely across donors. In the study, about 150 TCR beta chains were listed as associated with cytomegalovirus. Assigning TCR associations to individual alleles was difficult when HLA alleles, especially DR and DQ, strongly co-occurred. According to a later analysis, most CMV-associated TCR beta chains appeared to be HLA-restricted, and the HLA associations seemed to be driven largely by CMV exposure. The classifier was reported to diagnose cytomegalovirus status with high specificity and sensitivity in both the original cohort and the validation cohort.

Regarding this clone: It has no known antigen specificity. No base quality values were provided; no much bigger clone lies one nucleotide off.

The source of this sequence is a man aged 60 to 69 in good health and CMV-seropositive. The specimen was PBMCs. The receptor chain draws on TRBV7-8 and TRBJ2-3; tentative D gene TRBD1, with 6 bases matching. The CDR3 protein sequence reads: CASSRGQGTDTQYF. The sequence in DNA is TGTGCCAGCAGCAGAGGGCAGGGGACAGATACGCAGTATTTT.